This passage covers 8 T cell receptor beta chains from one sample sequenced in a study of vaccination and CD4 T cells after COVID-19. At the Johns Hopkins FTIC core, DNA taken from cultured CD4+ T cells was sequenced by way of the Oncomine TCR Beta short-read assay. TCRdb re-derived calls from the PCR reads in MiXCR, one entry per CDR3 protein. The sample includes about 22,000 distinct CDR3 sequences, around 37% of them seen just once. Time point reported: late sampling 161 to 241 days after vaccination in three convalescent patients. The treatment denotes: approximately nine-day PBMC culture with coronavirus spike peptide pools or control peptides (ViraFEST assay). These receptors' antigens are unknown. Sequenced material: CD4+ T cells from blood, cultured in vitro, taken about 7 months after SARS-CoV-2 vaccination. These receptors came from a human donor who had recovered from COVID-19.

V is TRBV7-2 and J is TRBJ2-1, with 7 nucleotides matching TRBD1. Germline CDR1 reads SGHTA; CDR2 reads FQGNSA. This CDR3 region has 15 residues. After removal of 1 base from V and 4 bases from J, the junction contained 4 bases not matched to a gene. The CDR3 region has the DNA TGTGCCAGCAGCTTAGGGCAGGGGGTATACAATGAGCAGTTCTTC. Amino acid sequence: CASSLGQGVYNEQFF.

The chain has TRBV27 and TRBJ2-2; TRBD2 is a possible D gene (5 bases). CDR3 length: 15 amino acids. V was trimmed by 5 bases and J by 4 bases, leaving 14 bases between them. Germline assignment: CDR1 MNHEY and CDR2 SMNVEV (reference sequence). In DNA form, the CDR3 reads TGTGCCAGCAGTCAATACGGGGTGAGCACCGGGGAGCTGTTTTTT. It codes for CASSQYGVSTGELFF.

V is TRBV6-1 and J is TRBJ2-1; D remains unclear. This CDR3 spans 16 amino acids. The V gene's germline CDR1 is MNHNS and CDR2 SASEGT. The germline V and J ends were trimmed by 0 bases and 2 bases, with 11 bases remaining between them. CDR3 DNA: TGTGCCAGCAGTGAAGCGATGTCTCCTACCTACAATGAGCAGTTCTTC. This sequence encodes CASSEAMSPTYNEQFF.

This clonotype has only a few counts. The rearrangement joins TRBV28 to TRBJ2-7; 11 bases agree with TRBD2. The J segment lost 7 bases and the V segment lost 6 bases, leaving 11 bases of the junction unmatched. The CDR3 contains 15 residues. Germline V gene sequence: CDR1 MDHEN, CDR2 SYDVKM. The CDR3 reads CASSSSGRSVGEQYF. The CDR3 DNA follows: TGTGCCAGCAGCTCTAGCGGGAGGTCGGTAGGTGAGCAGTACTTC.

V gene TRBV20-1 combines with J gene TRBJ2-3; D gene ambiguous. In germline, CDR1 is DFQATT, CDR2 SNEGSKA (reference sequence). The CDR3 runs 11 residues. V lost 5 bases and J lost 5, with 8 bases in between. CDR3 region: CSASLGDTQYF. CDR3 bases: TGCAGTGCTTCCCTTGGAGATACGCAGTATTTT.

This chain joins TRBV7-2 and TRBJ2-7, with a possible D match to TRBD2 (5 bases). This CDR3 spans 14 amino acids. The V end lost 4 bases, the J end lost 2 bases, and 12 bases lay between the germline ends. Germline assignment: CDR1 SGHTA and CDR2 FQGNSA. This CDR3 is CASSSRTDTYEQYF. The CDR3 nucleotides read TGTGCCAGCAGCTCTCGGACTGATACCTACGAGCAGTACTTC.

This chain links TRBV6-1 with TRBJ1-5; maybe TRBD1 (5 bases). The CDR3 length is 13 residues. V was clipped by 5 bases and J by 5 bases, with 10 bases between them. Germline CDR1 reads MNHNS; CDR2 reads SASEGT. CDR3 coding DNA: TGTGCCAGCAGTAGGGGTTTGGATCAGCCCCAGCATTTT. This sequence encodes CASSRGLDQPQHF.

The chain links TRBV15 to TRBJ2-3; TRBD2 agrees at 8 bases. Looked up from germline, CDR1 is LNHNV and CDR2 is YYDKDF (reference sequence). Trimming took 9 bases from V and 0 from J; bases not matched to a gene: 11. The CDR3 covers 16 residues. For the CDR3, the DNA is TGTGCCACTTCCCCCCGGGCTAGCGGGAGCACAGATACGCAGTATTTT. Its protein is CATSPRASGSTDTQYF.